This entry is about one T cell receptor (beta chain). Its antigen is unknown. The table came from immunoSEQ multiplex PCR; TCRdb's copy has only in-frame clones and leaves some out. This table holds 70,000 to 90,000 clones, roughly nine tenths found once. Regarding time point: week 5, during vaccination. In the vaccine, a single dose held 300 ug of the mutant IDH1 20-mer peptide, along with topical imiquimod. Diagnosis in the donors showed new WHO grade 3 or 4 astrocytomas that were IDH1-mutant and ATRX-lost. The trim removed 4 bases at V and 8 bases at J, leaving 14 bases unmatched. Germline-derived CDR1 and CDR2 are LNHDA and SQIVND (reference sequence). This CDR3 spans 16 amino acids. This record comes from a study of a mutant IDH1 vaccine in newly diagnosed glioma. Across the study: The start of vaccination came 4-6 weeks after radiotherapy alone, or with temozolomide cycles.

Study observations and caveats: Pseudoprogression apparently lacked any relation to changes in top peripheral T cell clonotypes. Across multiple MHC alleles, 93.3% of patients had vaccine-induced responses.

The clonotype originates from a woman in her forties or fifties with glioma. The chain combines TRBV19 with TRBJ1-2, with 9 positions matching TRBD1. The source material was PBMCs, sampled from a glioma patient whose treatment included an IDH1 peptide vaccine. The CDR3 here is CASSTLGDRVPRGYTF. The CDR3 DNA reads TGTGCCAGTAGTACACTAGGGGACAGGGTCCCGAGAGGCTACACCTTC. Looking up the rest from reference TRBV19 and TRBJ1-2 gives the full variable domain: DGGITQSPKYLFRKEGQNVTLSCEQNLNHDAMYWYRQDPGQGLRLIYYSQIVNDFQKGDIAEGYSVSREKKESFPLTVTSAQKNPTAFYLCASSTLGDRVPRGYTFGSGTRLTVV.